This TCR beta chain was documented in a study of blood T cell repertoires in COVID-19. On the study more broadly: COVID-19 samples collected from the United States, Italy and Spain covered acute and convalescent phases. PBMCs, B-cell-depleted T cells, or T cells were the source of the cDNA or gDNA that made up the material.

Source study methods: Amplification of reference gene primers was used by the study to estimate nucleated cell counts. Sequencing was performed with immunoSEQ multiplex PCR; in TCRdb, only in-frame clones are kept and a portion is missing. The DNA was the basis for D and trimming; V, J and clone size are from that table. The sample carries almost 90,000 clones, 88% recorded once. V shed 7 bases and J shed 2 bases, with 17 bases lying between them. The CDR3 consists of 15 residues. In germline, CDR1 is SGHNT, CDR2 YYREEE (reference sequence). The clonotype comes from an older man with acute or convalescent COVID-19. The sequenced sample consisted of peripheral blood. The genes are TRBV5-4 and TRBJ2-3; a weak D match, TRBD2 (6 bases). The CDR3 sequence: CASRNGGADTDTQYF. CDR3 sequence (DNA): TGTGCCAGCCGAAACGGCGGGGCCGACACAGATACGCAGTATTTT.